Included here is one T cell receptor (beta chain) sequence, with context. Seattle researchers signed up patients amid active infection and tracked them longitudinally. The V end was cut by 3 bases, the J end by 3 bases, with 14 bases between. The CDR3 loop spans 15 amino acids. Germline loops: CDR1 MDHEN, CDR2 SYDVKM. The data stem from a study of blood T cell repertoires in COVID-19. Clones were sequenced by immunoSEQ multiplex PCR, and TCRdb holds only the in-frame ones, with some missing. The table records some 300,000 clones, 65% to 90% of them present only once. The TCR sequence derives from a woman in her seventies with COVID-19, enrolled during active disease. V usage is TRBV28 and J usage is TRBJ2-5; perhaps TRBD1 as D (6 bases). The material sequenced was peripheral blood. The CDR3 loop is CASSLGERGKETQYF. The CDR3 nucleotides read TGTGCCAGCAGTTTGGGCGAAAGGGGGAAAGAGACCCAGTACTTC.